In this sample, the clone carrying this T cell receptor beta chain turned up many times. Its matching antigen is unknown. For TCR beta, libraries came from iRepertoire HTBI primers and Arm-PCR of CDR3 regions. MiXCR, applied by TCRdb to the multiplex PCR reads, yields one record per CDR3 protein. The sample lists 450,000 to 500,000 distinct CDR3 sequences; 15% to 20% were seen once. V gave up 8 bases and J gave up 0 bases; unmatched junction bases: 10. The CDR3 is made up of 16 amino acids. Germline loops: CDR1 MDHEN, CDR2 SYDVKM. The data were obtained in a study of regulatory T cells in long-lasting Graves disease. Findings and caveats of the study: Clonotypes that were public and shared totalled 2,741 in persistent patients versus about a thousand in new patients.

Regarding time point: newly diagnosed GD, antithyroid drugs for less than 3 months. Researchers made the TCR library from RNA that was extracted from PBMCs. The source of the patients was an endocrinology department in Xi'an, China. Another study also made use of these data, one on T cells in Graves' hyperthyroidism and ophthalmopathy.

This sequence was found in a middle-aged man with Graves disease. The V call is TRBV28, the J call TRBJ2-1, with TRBD1 identical over 7 bases. The sequencing here drew on peripheral blood mononuclear cells (PBMCs), taken at new diagnosis, from a patient treated with antithyroid drugs. In DNA, the CDR3 is TGTGCCAGCGAGGGGGCGTCACTTAGCTCCTACAATGAGCAGTTCTTC. Residues: CASEGASLSSYNEQFF. Drawing the rest from reference TRBV28 and TRBJ2-1, the complete variable domain is DVKVTQSSRYLVKRTGEKVFLECVQDMDHENMFWYRQDPGLGLRLIYFSYDVKMKEKGDIPEGYSVSREKKERFSLILESASTNQTSMYLCASEGASLSSYNEQFFGPGTRLTVL.